Each of the 10 T cell receptor beta chains below was sequenced from the same sample in a study of molecular identifiers for immune sequencing clone quantification. One entry per CDR3 protein results from TCRdb running MiXCR on the PCR reads. The sample lists around 470,000 distinct CDR3 sequences; roughly 26% were seen once. Sequencing was done on a sample of naive CD8+ T cells from blood, with Jurkat cell RNA spiked in. Subset described: FACS-sorted CD8+CD4-CCR7+CD45RA+ naive T cells. The receptors originated from a human donor in good health. Some libraries in this study had Jurkat cell RNA spiked in.

V gene TRBV20-1 combines with J gene TRBJ2-2, with TRBD1 matching 8 bases. CDR3 size: 16 residues. Trimming cost V 0 bases and J 5 bases; bases outside gene matches: 8. Germline lookup yields CDR1 DFQATT and CDR2 SNEGSKA (reference sequence). Here the CDR3 reads CSARDFDRGITGELFF. The CDR3 nucleotides read TGCAGTGCTAGAGATTTTGACAGGGGCATAACCGGGGAGCTGTTTTTT.

This chain uses TRBV20-1 with TRBJ2-7; D tentatively fits TRBD1 or TRBD2 (5 bases each). The CDR3 length is 14 residues. V lost 5 bases, J lost 0 bases, and 14 bases lay in between. CDR1 DFQATT and CDR2 SNEGSKA come from the germline V gene (reference sequence). The CDR3 region is CSADRDLFSYEQYF. CDR3 in DNA: TGCAGTGCTGACCGGGACCTCTTCTCCTACGAGCAGTACTTC.

This clonotype has more than one count but fewer than ten. The J gene is TRBJ1-2, the V gene TRBV20-1; 7 bases map to TRBD1. The germline gives CDR1 DFQATT, CDR2 SNEGSKA (reference sequence). V was clipped by 0 bases and J by 4 bases; unmatched bases: 2. CDR3 length equals 13 residues. DNA of the CDR3: TGCAGTGCTAGAGAACAGGGGTTCTATGGCTACACCTTC. Its protein product is CSAREQGFYGYTF.

V is TRBV7-9 and J is TRBJ2-7; 9 bases match TRBD1. CDR3 length: 14 residues. After removal of 5 bases from V and 3 bases from J, the junction contained 5 bases not matched to a gene. CDR1 is SEHNR, CDR2 FQNEAQ, per germline (reference sequence). The DNA for the CDR3 is TGTGCCAGCAGCCCCCGGACAGGGGACTACGAGCAGTACTTC. Residues: CASSPRTGDYEQYF.

The table lists this clonotype with many counts. The rearrangement links TRBV4-1 to TRBJ1-4; D is unclear. V gave up 0 bases and J gave up 13 bases, with 9 bases separating them. The germline V gene has CDR1 MGHRA and CDR2 YSYEKL. The CDR3 contains 12 residues. Written as DNA, the CDR3 is TGCGCCAGCAGCCAAGACTACAGTCTACTGTTTTTT. It yields the protein CASSQDYSLLFF.

To note about this clonotype: This may be a read error, as it is one base from a much larger clone. This chain joins TRBV29-1 and TRBJ2-6; no definite D call. The CDR3 consists of 14 residues. Germline CDR1 SQVTM, CDR2 ANQGSEA. Deletions cut 7 bases from V and 0 bases from J, with 10 bases between. The CDR3 loop reads CSATDGSGANVLTF. The CDR3 bases are TGCAGCGCCACCGACGGCTCTGGGGCCAACGTCCTGACTTTC. The whole variable domain, filled in from reference TRBV29-1 and TRBJ2-6, reads SAVISQKPSRDICQRGTSLTIQCQVDSQVTMMFWYRQQPGQSLTLIATANQGSEATYESGFVIDKFPISRPNLTFSTLTVSNMSPEDSSIYLCSATDGSGANVLTFGAGSRLTVL.

Ten or more counts support this clonotype. This chain connects TRBV20-1 to TRBJ2-3, with TRBD2 matching over 11 bases. The ends lost 3 bases at V and 4 bases at J; junction bases unmatched: 3. Germline V gives CDR1 DFQATT, CDR2 SNEGSKA (reference sequence). The CDR3 loop spans 14 amino acids. The CDR3 DNA sequence: TGCAGTGCTAGTAGCGGGAGGGCCGCAGATACGCAGTATTTT. It codes for CSASSGRAADTQYF.

Regarding this clonotype: A read error may produce the germline difference seen at one junction end. This chain connects TRBV7-6 to TRBJ1-4; 7 bases fit TRBD1. CDR3 length: 16 residues. Germline-derived CDR1 and CDR2 are SGHVS and FNYEAQ. This chain's CDR3 is CAGSPFGGTVLEKLFF. The CDR3 nucleotides read TGTGCCGGCAGCCCCTTTGGGGGGACAGTGCTTGAAAAACTGTTTTTT.

The chain carries TRBV10-3 and TRBJ2-3; perhaps D is TRBD1 or TRBD2 (5 bases each). Trimming removed 0 bases from V and 0 bases from J, with 10 bases in between. This CDR3 contains 16 residues. Germline lookup yields CDR1 ENHRY and CDR2 SYGVKD. The CDR3 DNA is TGTGCCATCAGTGAGTCTGAGGGGACGAGCACAGATACGCAGTATTTT. Residues: CAISESEGTSTDTQYF.

This clonotype was found many times. The chain joins TRBV28 to TRBJ2-3; D is possibly TRBD2 (6 bases). The CDR3 loop spans 16 amino acids. Germline CDR1 and CDR2: MDHEN and SYDVKM. Deletions cut 7 bases from V and 2 bases from J, with 19 bases between. The CDR3, as DNA: TGTGCCAGCACCCTTCGACTAGTCTTCAACACAGATACGCAGTATTTT. It translates to CASTLRLVFNTDTQYF.